The 26 T cell receptor beta chains presented below share a single source sample, sequenced in a study of regulatory T cells in long-lasting Graves disease. Time point here: persistent/refractory GD, antithyroid drugs over 5 years with positive TRAb. After RNA was extracted from PBMCs, the TCR library was made from it. Researchers made TCR beta libraries by using iRepertoire HTBI primers and running Arm-PCR on CDR3 regions. Each CDR3 protein gets one entry after TCRdb re-called the multiplex PCR reads with MiXCR. The sample contains a few hundred thousand distinct CDR3 sequences, 23% of which appear only once. The sequenced sample was peripheral blood mononuclear cells (PBMCs), obtained when the disease was refractory, from a patient treated with antithyroid drugs. The receptors originated from a female donor with Graves disease.

With regard to this clonotype: A single base separates this from a much larger clone, so it may be a read error. V and J are TRBV7-3 and TRBJ2-2; TRBD1 matches 8 bases. J lost 6 bases, V lost 6 bases, and 3 bases had no gene match. Germline V lookup: CDR1 SGHTA, CDR2 FQGTGA. The CDR3 length is 13 residues. The CDR3 protein is CASSRQGSGELFF. For the CDR3, the DNA is TGTGCCAGCAGTCGACAGGGGTCCGGGGAGCTGTTTTTT.

This chain joins TRBV5-1 and TRBJ2-1; TRBD2 matches 16 bases. V shed 3 bases, J shed 3 bases, and the junction held 6 bases outside the gene matches. The germline V gene encodes CDR1 SGHRS and CDR2 YFSETQ. The CDR3 covers 18 residues. The CDR3 sequence is CASSWGTSGRASYNEQFF. The CDR3 nucleotides are TGCGCCAGCAGCTGGGGGACTAGCGGGAGGGCCAGCTACAATGAGCAGTTCTTC.

This clonotype has just a few counts. CDR3 DNA sequence: TGCAGTGCTAGAGATCGGGGTAGAAAGAACACTGAAGCTTTCTTT. This codes for CSARDRGRKNTEAFF. J is TRBJ1-1 and V is TRBV20-1; D is unclear. The CDR3 consists of 15 residues. Germline CDR1 is DFQATT and CDR2 is SNEGSKA (reference sequence). V was trimmed by 0 bases and J by 1 base, leaving 12 bases between them.

This clonotype was seen more than once but under ten times. The genes are TRBV5-6 and TRBJ2-4; either TRBD1 or TRBD2 may supply D (6 bases each). The CDR3 extends over 15 amino acids. Germline V gene lookup returns CDR1 SGHDT and CDR2 YYEEEE. V lost 4 bases and J 1 base, leaving 12 bases between the germline ends. CDR3 region: CASSTGRRAKNIQYF. DNA for the CDR3: TGTGCCAGCAGCACAGGGAGGAGGGCCAAAAACATTCAGTACTTC.

The rearrangement joins TRBV7-2 to TRBJ2-6; D not resolved. V was cut by 0 bases and J by 1 base, with 7 bases left in between. Germline assignment: CDR1 SGHTA and CDR2 FQGNSA. The CDR3 runs to 16 residues. CDR3 in DNA: TGTGCCAGCAGCTTAGCGCGCCTATCTGGGGCCAACGTCCTGACTTTC. Amino acids: CASSLARLSGANVLTF. Variable domain in full (rest from reference TRBV7-2 and TRBJ2-6): GAGVSQSPSNKVTEKGKDVELRCDPISGHTALYWYRQSLGQGLEFLIYFQGNSAPDKSGLPSDRFSAERTGGSVSTLTIQRTQQEDSAVYLCASSLARLSGANVLTFGAGSRLTVL.

The genes are TRBV6-1 and TRBJ1-5; maybe TRBD1 (5 bases). The CDR3 runs to 13 residues. Germline V gives CDR1 MNHNS, CDR2 SASEGT. Trimming removed 6 bases at V and 6 bases at J, with 12 bases between. The CDR3 nucleotides read TGTGCCAGCAGCAGGGAGAACAGTCAGCCCCAGCATTTT. Its protein product is CASSRENSQPQHF.

In its sample, this clonotype was seen many times. V usage is TRBV20-1 and J usage is TRBJ1-1; tentatively, D is TRBD1 (6 bases). V lost 0 bases to trimming and J lost 1 base, with 12 bases between them. The V gene's germline CDR1 is DFQATT and CDR2 SNEGSKA (reference sequence). The CDR3 extends over 15 amino acids. The CDR3 nucleotides are TGCAGTGCTAGAGATCTTGCGGGGGCGAACACTGAAGCTTTCTTT. It specifies CSARDLAGANTEAFF.

The chain recombines TRBV7-2 with TRBJ1-6; possible D gene TRBD1, 6 bases. The CDR3 runs 14 residues. Trimming took off 11 bases at V and 4 bases at J, with 15 bases between the two ends. Germline V gives CDR1 SGHTA, CDR2 FQGNSA. CDR3 region: CASGGQLYNSPLHF. The CDR3 DNA reads as TGTGCCTCCGGGGGGCAGCTTTATAATTCACCCCTCCACTTT.

This clonotype occurred many times. The CDR3 DNA follows: TGTGCCAGCAGTTTATTTCTTGGACAGTCCCATAGCAATCAGCCCCAGCATTTT. Amino acid sequence: CASSLFLGQSHSNQPQHF. V gene TRBV28 combines with J gene TRBJ1-5; a weak D match, TRBD1 (6 bases). Germline CDR1 reads MDHEN; CDR2 reads SYDVKM. CDR3 length: 18 residues. The germline V and J ends were trimmed by 1 base and 0 bases, with 16 bases remaining between them.

This clonotype came up a few times. The V and J genes are TRBV24-1 and TRBJ1-5; D unclear. The length of the CDR3 is 16 residues. Germline CDR1 and CDR2: KGHDR and SFDVKD. V lost 4 bases, J lost 0 bases, and 12 bases lay in between. The CDR3 nucleotides are TGTGCCACCAGTGACGCGACGGGAAATAGCAATCAGCCCCAGCATTTT. This translates into CATSDATGNSNQPQHF.

This clonotype occurred many times. The chain recombines TRBV2 with TRBJ1-1; D unresolved. V shed 4 bases and J shed 1 base, with 10 bases lying between them. The CDR3 runs to 14 residues. The germline V gene encodes CDR1 SNHLY and CDR2 FYNNEI. For the CDR3, the DNA is TGTGCCAGCAGTGCTTCGGAGGGGAACACTGAAGCTTTCTTT. This translates into CASSASEGNTEAFF.

The CDR3 region is CASSTSGTSGRAVYEQYF. CDR3 bases: TGTGCCAGCAGCACATCCGGGACTAGCGGGAGGGCCGTCTACGAGCAGTACTTC. The chain employs TRBV5-4 and TRBJ2-7, with 16 positions matching TRBD2. The J segment lost 3 bases and the V segment lost 4 bases, leaving 10 bases of the junction unmatched. Germline lookup yields CDR1 SGHNT and CDR2 YYREEE (reference sequence). There are 18 residues in the CDR3.

V gene TRBV7-2 combines with J gene TRBJ1-3; TRBD1 matches at 8 bases. Germline V gene sequence: CDR1 SGHTA, CDR2 FQGNSA. The V segment lost 5 bases and the J segment 3 bases; nucleotides outside the gene matches: 9. This CDR3 spans 16 amino acids. This CDR3 reads CASSPGDRLVGNTIYF. CDR3 DNA sequence: TGTGCCAGCAGCCCTGGGGACAGGCTGGTTGGAAACACCATATATTTT.

The V call is TRBV27, the J call TRBJ1-1; D not resolved. V was cut by 3 bases and J by 4 bases, with 15 bases left in between. The CDR3 contains 15 residues. Germline loops: CDR1 MNHEY, CDR2 SMNVEV (reference sequence). The CDR3 nucleotides are TGTGCCAGCAGTTTCGCCAGAGCGGCGGCCACTGAAGCTTTCTTT. The encoded protein is CASSFARAAATEAFF.

The chain joins TRBV27 to TRBJ1-2; the match to TRBD1 covers 9 bases. Germline-derived CDR1 and CDR2 are MNHEY and SMNVEV (reference sequence). With 5 bases clipped from V and 7 bases from J, the junction kept 8 bases outside the gene matches. The CDR3 spans 14 residues. In DNA form, the CDR3 reads TGTGCCAGCAGTCTAGGACAGGGGTTTGGTGGCTACACCTTC. It specifies CASSLGQGFGGYTF.

The V call is TRBV6-1, the J call TRBJ2-5, with unresolved D. The CDR3 has 13 amino acids. CDR1 is MNHNS and CDR2 is SASEGT in the germline V gene. Trimming pared 6 bases from V and 2 bases from J, leaving 10 bases between. CDR3 sequence (DNA): TGTGCCAGCAGCCGCGAACCGCAAGAGACCCAGTACTTC. It encodes CASSREPQETQYF.

This chain uses TRBV5-6 with TRBJ2-1; 7 positions agree with TRBD2. The ends lost 4 bases at V and 2 bases at J; junction bases unmatched: 9. Germline values: CDR1 SGHDT, CDR2 YYEEEE. This CDR3 is 16 amino acids long. DNA of the CDR3: TGTGCCAGCAGCGGAGGCGGGCTAGCGGCCTACAATGAGCAGTTCTTC. Translating gives CASSGGGLAAYNEQFF.

This clonotype was seen ten or more times. The chain carries TRBV2 and TRBJ1-1; 8 bases map to TRBD1. The germline V gene encodes CDR1 SNHLY and CDR2 FYNNEI. With 1 base clipped from V and 8 bases from J, the junction kept 3 bases outside the gene matches. The CDR3 covers 13 residues. The CDR3 DNA follows: TGTGCCAGCAGTGAAGGCGACAGGGGCGAAGCTTTCTTT. Translated, it gives CASSEGDRGEAFF.

This clonotype has only a few counts. V and J are TRBV6-1 and TRBJ2-7; 11 bases are shared with TRBD1. The CDR3 spans 13 residues. V lost 4 bases to trimming and J lost 6 bases; unmatched junction nucleotides: 2. Germline V gives CDR1 MNHNS, CDR2 SASEGT. This CDR3 is CASSGTGGREQYF. CDR3 sequence (DNA): TGTGCCAGCAGTGGGACAGGGGGCCGCGAGCAGTACTTC.

The chain couples TRBV6-2 or TRBV6-3 to TRBJ2-5, with 7 nucleotides matching TRBD1. CDR3 length: 16 amino acids. J lost 4 bases, V lost 0 bases, and 8 bases had no gene match. The germline V gene encodes CDR1 MNHEY and CDR2 SVGEGT. The DNA of the CDR3 is TGTGCCAGCAGTTACTCGATCGGGGCAGGGGGAGAGACCCAGTACTTC. Translating gives CASSYSIGAGGETQYF.

As concerns this clonotype: One junction end does not reproduce the germline sequence, and a read error may be involved. The chain combines TRBV7-9 with TRBJ2-2; 13 bases are a match to TRBD2. From germline, CDR1 is SEHNR and CDR2 FQNEAQ (reference sequence). The CDR3 has 20 residues. In DNA, the CDR3 is TGTGCCAGCAGCTTCCCCAAACTAGCGGGAGGGCGAACGAACGCCGGGGAGCTGTTTTTT. Translated, it gives CASSFPKLAGGRTNAGELFF. Combining the CDR3 with reference TRBV7-9 and TRBJ2-2 gives the whole variable domain DTGVSQNPRHKITKRGQNVTFRCDPISEHNRLYWYRQTLGQGPEFLTYFQNEAQLEKSRLLSDRFSAERPKGSFSTLEIQRTEQGDSAMYLCASSFPKLAGGRTNAGELFFGEGSRLTVL.

V usage is TRBV5-4 and J usage is TRBJ2-7; 7 bases are a match to TRBD2. CDR1 and CDR2 from the germline V gene are SGHNT and YYREEE (reference sequence). The CDR3 length is 15 residues. Unmatched junction bases numbered 10, after V lost 5 bases and J lost 2 bases. The CDR3 loop reads CASSFVGGSTYEQYF. Here the CDR3 DNA reads TGTGCCAGCAGTTTTGTGGGGGGGTCCACCTACGAGCAGTACTTC.

The CDR3 nucleotides read TGTGCCAGCAGCGCGGACAGTGGCTCTGGAAACACCATATATTTT. Protein product: CASSADSGSGNTIYF. The J gene is TRBJ1-3, the V gene TRBV27; perhaps TRBD1 as D (6 bases). V lost 6 bases, J lost 0 bases, and 12 bases lay in between. The germline V gene encodes CDR1 MNHEY and CDR2 SMNVEV (reference sequence). The CDR3 is 15 amino acids.

The chain is built from TRBV29-1 and TRBJ1-1, with D uncertain. CDR3 size: 13 residues. Per the germline V gene, CDR1 is SQVTM and CDR2 is ANQGSEA. V was shortened by 2 bases and J by 0 bases, with 7 bases between the two germline ends. The CDR3 DNA reads TGCAGCGTTGAAACAGCTTTGAACACTGAAGCTTTCTTT. This gives the protein CSVETALNTEAFF.

This sequence joins TRBV20-1 and TRBJ2-7; 13 positions agree with TRBD2. Germline values: CDR1 DFQATT, CDR2 SNEGSKA (reference sequence). With V trimmed by 5 bases and J by 6 bases, 13 bases remained unmatched. This CDR3 is 16 amino acids long. Written as DNA, the CDR3 is TGCAGTGCTTATACTAGCGGGAGGGCCGGAGGATGCGAGCAGTACTTC. Protein: CSAYTSGRAGGCEQYF.

The CDR3 nucleotides are TGTGCCAGCAGGATGTCGGCTAGCGGGGCCTACGAGCAGTACTTC. Protein product: CASRMSASGAYEQYF. This chain joins TRBV7-3 and TRBJ2-7; 9 nucleotides agree with TRBD2. Germline lookup yields CDR1 SGHTA and CDR2 FQGTGA. The CDR3 has 15 amino acids. V lost 6 bases, J lost 2 bases, and 8 bases stayed unmatched.